The rows below give T cell receptor beta chains drawn from one sample of a study of T and B cells in COVID-19 patients. TCRdb re-analysed the multiplex PCR reads in MiXCR, keeping a single row per CDR3 protein. Of about 7,000 distinct CDR3 sequences in the sample, roughly a quarter were seen once. The sample comprised blood. All receptors come from a human donor with active COVID-19. Both conserved end residues are part of each CDR3. The D gene is left open where the match is weak. Not every row has a clone size; where given, it reads once, few, many or a size class.

clone size: many; V gene: TRBV15; J gene: TRBJ2-1; D gene: TRBD2; CDR3 protein: CATSRDSAGVGNEQFF; CDR3 DNA: TGTGCCACCAGCAGAGATTCGGCGGGAGTGGGCAATGAGCAGTTCTTC
clone size: -; V gene: TRBV5-6; J gene: TRBJ1-1; D gene: -; CDR3 protein: CASALWGTNTEAFF; CDR3 DNA: TGTGCCAGCGCCCTATGGGGAACGAACACTGAAGCTTTCTTT
clone size: medium-sized; V gene: TRBV30; J gene: TRBJ2-3; D gene: -; CDR3 protein: CAWSAGQSTDTQYF; CDR3 DNA: TGTGCCTGGAGCGCCGGCCAAAGCACAGATACGCAGTATTTT
clone size: medium-sized; V gene: TRBV6-2/TRBV6-3; J gene: TRBJ2-2; D gene: -; CDR3 protein: CASSSLRVRDTGELFF; CDR3 DNA: TGTGCCAGCAGTTCCCTCAGGGTGAGGGACACCGGGGAGCTGTTTTTT
clone size: medium-sized; V gene: TRBV19; J gene: TRBJ1-4; D gene: -; CDR3 protein: CASRGISGEKLFF; CDR3 DNA: TGTGCCAGTAGGGGCATTTCGGGCGAAAAACTGTTTTTT
clone size: medium-sized; V gene: TRBV19; J gene: TRBJ2-6; D gene: -; CDR3 protein: CASSISLQTSGANVLTF; CDR3 DNA: TGTGCCAGTAGTATTTCCCTGCAAACCTCTGGGGCCAACGTCCTGACTTTC
clone size: medium-sized; V gene: TRBV6-1; J gene: TRBJ2-6; D gene: -; CDR3 protein: CASSGREDGANVLTF; CDR3 DNA: TGTGCCAGCAGTGGCAGGGAAGATGGGGCCAACGTCCTGACTTTC
clone size: few; V gene: TRBV6-2/TRBV6-3; J gene: TRBJ2-3; D gene: -; CDR3 protein: CASKRTDTQYF; CDR3 DNA: TGTGCCAGCAAGAGGACAGATACGCAGTATTTT
clone size: many; V gene: TRBV18; J gene: TRBJ2-1; D gene: -; CDR3 protein: CASSPLEGVRNEQFF; CDR3 DNA: TGTGCCAGCTCACCACTTGAGGGAGTAAGAAATGAGCAGTTCTTC
clone size: -; V gene: TRBV7-9; J gene: TRBJ1-1; D gene: TRBD1; CDR3 protein: CASSPRQGPSTEAFF; CDR3 DNA: TGTGCCAGCAGCCCCCGACAGGGTCCGTCCACTGAAGCTTTCTTT
clone size: -; V gene: TRBV7-2; J gene: TRBJ1-2; D gene: -; CDR3 protein: CASSLARGGGGYTF; CDR3 DNA: TGTGCCAGCAGCTTAGCCCGCGGGGGAGGTGGCTACACCTTC
clone size: -; V gene: TRBV7-9; J gene: TRBJ2-4; D gene: -; CDR3 protein: CASSSFGSQGVGRNIQYF; CDR3 DNA: TGTGCCAGCAGCTCCTTCGGGTCACAGGGCGTAGGCAGGAACATTCAGTACTTC
clone size: few; V gene: TRBV13; J gene: TRBJ1-3; D gene: -; CDR3 protein: CASSLGGVRHGNTIYF; CDR3 DNA: TGTGCCAGCAGCTTAGGTGGGGTTAGACACGGAAACACCATATATTTT
clone size: -; V gene: TRBV5-1; J gene: TRBJ2-3; D gene: TRBD1; CDR3 protein: CASSSPTGYTDTQYF; CDR3 DNA: TGCGCCAGCAGCTCTCCGACAGGGTACACAGATACGCAGTATTTT
clone size: -; V gene: TRBV24-1; J gene: TRBJ1-1; D gene: -; CDR3 protein: CATSVGQGEAFF; CDR3 DNA: TGTGCCACCAGTGTGGGCCAGGGGGAAGCTTTCTTT
clone size: -; V gene: TRBV6-2/TRBV6-3; J gene: TRBJ2-6; D gene: -; CDR3 protein: CASLSLGSSGANVLTF; CDR3 DNA: TGTGCCAGCCTCTCCCTGGGGAGCTCTGGGGCCAACGTCCTGACTTTC
clone size: medium-sized; V gene: TRBV19; J gene: TRBJ2-7; D gene: -; CDR3 protein: CASSMRGTLSYEQYF; CDR3 DNA: TGTGCCAGTAGTATGAGGGGGACTCTCTCCTACGAGCAGTACTTC
clone size: large; V gene: TRBV19; J gene: TRBJ2-3; D gene: TRBD1; CDR3 protein: CASSTGTGRADTQYF; CDR3 DNA: TGTGCCAGTAGTACCGGGACAGGGCGTGCAGATACGCAGTATTTT
clone size: -; V gene: TRBV7-9; J gene: TRBJ2-7; D gene: TRBD2; CDR3 protein: CASSLAGKGLAGTYEQYF; CDR3 DNA: TGTGCCAGCAGCTTAGCGGGAAAGGGACTAGCGGGAACCTACGAGCAGTACTTC
clone size: -; V gene: TRBV7-3; J gene: TRBJ1-6; D gene: -; CDR3 protein: CASSLETGRNSPLHF; CDR3 DNA: TGTGCCAGCAGCTTGGAAACAGGGAGAAATTCACCCCTCCACTTT
clone size: few; V gene: TRBV10-3; J gene: TRBJ1-5; D gene: TRBD1; CDR3 protein: CAISDGMWTGNQPQHF; CDR3 DNA: TGTGCCATCAGTGACGGGATGTGGACAGGGAATCAGCCCCAGCATTTT
clone size: few; V gene: TRBV12-3/TRBV12-4; J gene: TRBJ1-1; D gene: TRBD1; CDR3 protein: CASSQDRDEAFF; CDR3 DNA: TGTGCCAGCAGTCAAGACAGGGACGAAGCTTTCTTT